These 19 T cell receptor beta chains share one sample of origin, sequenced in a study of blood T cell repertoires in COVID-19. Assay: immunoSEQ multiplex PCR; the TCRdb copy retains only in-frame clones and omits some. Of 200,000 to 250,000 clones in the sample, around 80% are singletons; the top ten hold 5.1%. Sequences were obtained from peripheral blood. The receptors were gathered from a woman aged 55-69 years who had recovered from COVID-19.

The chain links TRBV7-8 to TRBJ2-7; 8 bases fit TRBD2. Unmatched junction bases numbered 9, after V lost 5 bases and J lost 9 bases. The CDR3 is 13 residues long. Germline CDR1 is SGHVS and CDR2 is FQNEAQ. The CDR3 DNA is TGTGCCAGCAGCCCCGGGACTAGGCAAGCGCAGTACTTC. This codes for CASSPGTRQAQYF. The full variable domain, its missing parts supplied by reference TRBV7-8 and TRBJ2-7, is GAGVSQSPRYKVAKRGQDVALRCDPISGHVSLFWYQQALGQGPEFLTYFQNEAQLDKSGLPSDRFFAERPEGSVSTLKIQRTQQEDSAVYLCASSPGTRQAQYFGPGTRLTVT.

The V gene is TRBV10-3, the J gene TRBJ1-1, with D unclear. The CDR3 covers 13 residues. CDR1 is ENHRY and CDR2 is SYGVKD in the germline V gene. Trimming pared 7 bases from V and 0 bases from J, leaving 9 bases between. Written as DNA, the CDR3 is TGTGCCATCATAAGACACCTGAACACTGAAGCTTTCTTT. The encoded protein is CAIIRHLNTEAFF.

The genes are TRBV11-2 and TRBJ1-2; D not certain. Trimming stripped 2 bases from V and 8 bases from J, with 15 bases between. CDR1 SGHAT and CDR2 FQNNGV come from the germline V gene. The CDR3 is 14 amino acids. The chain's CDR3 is CASSLSLQVDGYTF. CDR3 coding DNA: TGTGCCAGCAGCTTATCGTTGCAGGTAGACGGCTACACCTTC.

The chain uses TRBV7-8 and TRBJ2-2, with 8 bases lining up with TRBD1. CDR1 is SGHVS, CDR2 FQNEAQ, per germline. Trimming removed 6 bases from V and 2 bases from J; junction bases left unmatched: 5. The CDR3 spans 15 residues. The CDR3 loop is CASRLDRVNTGELFF. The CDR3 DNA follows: TGTGCCAGCAGATTGGACAGGGTTAACACCGGGGAGCTGTTTTTT.

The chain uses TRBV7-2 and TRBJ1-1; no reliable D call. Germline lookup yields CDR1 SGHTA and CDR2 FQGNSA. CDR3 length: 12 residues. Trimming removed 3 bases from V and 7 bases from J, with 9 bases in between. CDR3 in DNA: TGTGCCAGCAGCTTGATACAGTTTGAAGCTTTCTTT. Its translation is CASSLIQFEAFF. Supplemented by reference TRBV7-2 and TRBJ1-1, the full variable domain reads GAGVSQSPSNKVTEKGKDVELRCDPISGHTALYWYRQSLGQGLEFLIYFQGNSAPDKSGLPSDRFSAERTGGSVSTLTIQRTQQEDSAVYLCASSLIQFEAFFGQGTRLTVV.

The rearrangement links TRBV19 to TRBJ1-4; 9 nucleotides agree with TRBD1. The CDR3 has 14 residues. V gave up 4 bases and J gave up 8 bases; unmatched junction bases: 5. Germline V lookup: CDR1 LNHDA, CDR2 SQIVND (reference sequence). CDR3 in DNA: TGTGCCAGTAGTACCACAGGGGGCCGAGAAAAACTGTTTTTT. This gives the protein CASSTTGGREKLFF. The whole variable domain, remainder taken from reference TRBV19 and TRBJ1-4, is DGGITQSPKYLFRKEGQNVTLSCEQNLNHDAMYWYRQDPGQGLRLIYYSQIVNDFQKGDIAEGYSVSREKKESFPLTVTSAQKNPTAFYLCASSTTGGREKLFFGSGTQLSVL.

The CDR3 is CASGSRDTQYF. As DNA, the CDR3 is TGTGCTAGTGGTTCCCGGGATACGCAGTATTTT. The V gene is TRBV12-5, the J gene TRBJ2-3; D remains ambiguous. The CDR3 covers 11 residues. V was pared by 4 bases and J by 6 bases, with 5 bases between. Germline V gene lookup returns CDR1 LGHNT and CDR2 FRNRAP.

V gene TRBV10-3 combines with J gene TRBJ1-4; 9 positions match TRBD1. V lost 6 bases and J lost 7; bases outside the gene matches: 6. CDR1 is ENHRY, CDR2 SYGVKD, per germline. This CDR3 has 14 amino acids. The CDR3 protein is CAIREEGQGEKLFF. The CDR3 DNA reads TGTGCCATCAGGGAGGAGGGACAGGGTGAAAAACTGTTTTTT.

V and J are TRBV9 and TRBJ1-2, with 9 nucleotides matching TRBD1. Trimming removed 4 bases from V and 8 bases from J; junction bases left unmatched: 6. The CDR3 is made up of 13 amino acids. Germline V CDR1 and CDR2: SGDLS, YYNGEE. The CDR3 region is CASSLGTGQGYTF. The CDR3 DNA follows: TGTGCCAGCAGCCTTGGGACAGGGCAGGGCTACACCTTC.

CDR3 amino acids: CASILRPNRPVETQYF. As DNA, the CDR3 is TGTGCCAGCATCCTCCGCCCGAACAGGCCGGTAGAGACCCAGTACTTC. V usage is TRBV21-1 and J usage is TRBJ2-5; the D segment call TRBD1 is taken from the table without a DNA check. TRBV21-1 represents a pseudogene. CDR3 size: 16 residues.

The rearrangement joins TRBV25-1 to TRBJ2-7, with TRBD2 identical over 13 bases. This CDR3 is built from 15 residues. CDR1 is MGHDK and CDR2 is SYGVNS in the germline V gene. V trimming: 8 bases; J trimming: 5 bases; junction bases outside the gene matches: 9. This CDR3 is CASGLTSGGADEQYF. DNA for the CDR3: TGTGCCAGCGGGCTAACTAGCGGGGGGGCCGACGAGCAGTACTTC.

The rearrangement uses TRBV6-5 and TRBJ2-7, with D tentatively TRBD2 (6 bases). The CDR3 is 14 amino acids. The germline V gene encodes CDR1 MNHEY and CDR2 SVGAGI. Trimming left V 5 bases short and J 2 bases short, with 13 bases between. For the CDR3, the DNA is TGTGCCAGCAGTACCCCGGGACTTCCCTACGAGCAGTACTTC. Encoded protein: CASSTPGLPYEQYF.

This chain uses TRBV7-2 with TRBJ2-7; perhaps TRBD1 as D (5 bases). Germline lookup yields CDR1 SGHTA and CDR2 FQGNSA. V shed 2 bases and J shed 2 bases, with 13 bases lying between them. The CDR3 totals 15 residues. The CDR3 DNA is TGTGCCAGCAGCTTAACGGGCAGGGCCACCTACGAGCAGTACTTC. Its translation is CASSLTGRATYEQYF.

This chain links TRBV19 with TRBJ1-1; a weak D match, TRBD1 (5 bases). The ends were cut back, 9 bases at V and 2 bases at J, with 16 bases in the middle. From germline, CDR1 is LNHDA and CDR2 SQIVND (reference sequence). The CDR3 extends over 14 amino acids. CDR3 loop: CASLTGGYNTEAFF. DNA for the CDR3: TGTGCCAGCCTAACGGGGGGATACAACACTGAAGCTTTCTTT.

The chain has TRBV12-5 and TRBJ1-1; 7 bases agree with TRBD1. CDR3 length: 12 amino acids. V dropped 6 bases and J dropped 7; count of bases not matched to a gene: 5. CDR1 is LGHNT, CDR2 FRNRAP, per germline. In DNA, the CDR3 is TGTGCTAGTGGACCCCGGGACAGTGAAGCTTTCTTT. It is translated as CASGPRDSEAFF.

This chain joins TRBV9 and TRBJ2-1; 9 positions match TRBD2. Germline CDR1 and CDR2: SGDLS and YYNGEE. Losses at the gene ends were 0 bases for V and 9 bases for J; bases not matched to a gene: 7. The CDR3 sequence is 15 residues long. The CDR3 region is CASSVVLAGSGEQFF. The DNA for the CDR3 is TGTGCCAGCAGCGTAGTTCTAGCGGGGAGCGGTGAGCAGTTCTTC.

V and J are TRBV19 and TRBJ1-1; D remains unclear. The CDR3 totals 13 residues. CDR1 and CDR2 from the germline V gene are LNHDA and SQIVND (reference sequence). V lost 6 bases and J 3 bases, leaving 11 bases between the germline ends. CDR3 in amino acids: CASRLKGDTEAFF. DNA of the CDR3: TGTGCCAGTAGACTGAAAGGAGACACTGAAGCTTTCTTT.

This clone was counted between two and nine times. In DNA, the CDR3 is TGCGCCAGCAGCCAAGATAGAGATAACTATGGCTACACCTTC. It codes for CASSQDRDNYGYTF. The V call is TRBV4-1, the J call TRBJ1-2; D not certain. This CDR3 has 14 amino acids. V lost 0 bases and J 1 base, leaving 6 bases between the germline ends. From germline, CDR1 is MGHRA and CDR2 YSYEKL.

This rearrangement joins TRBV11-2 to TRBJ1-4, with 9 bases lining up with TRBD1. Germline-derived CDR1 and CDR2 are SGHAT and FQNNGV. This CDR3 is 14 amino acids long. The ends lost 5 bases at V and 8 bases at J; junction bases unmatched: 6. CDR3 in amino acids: CASSRGQGREKLFF. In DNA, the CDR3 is TGTGCCAGCAGCCGGGGACAGGGAAGGGAAAAACTGTTTTTT.